The 28 T cell receptor beta chains below come from one sample, sequenced in a study of neurological immune-mediated disorders. TCRdb ran MiXCR on the 5' RACE reads and lists one entry per CDR3 protein. The repertoire holds tens of thousands of distinct CDR3 sequences, with 4% to 6% as singletons. Sequencing was done on a sample of PBMCs. These receptors came from a man younger than 30 with multiple sclerosis.

This clonotype is medium-sized within its sample. The chain recombines TRBV24-1 with TRBJ1-5; D is ambiguous. The CDR3 extends over 14 amino acids. CDR1 KGHDR and CDR2 SFDVKD come from the germline V gene. V was clipped by 9 bases and J by 0 bases, with 11 bases between them. As DNA, the CDR3 is TGTGCCACCGGGAGGGATCATAGCAATCAGCCCCAGCATTTT. This codes for CATGRDHSNQPQHF.

This clonotype has at least ten counts. The V gene is TRBV6-6, the J gene TRBJ2-1, with D possibly TRBD2 on 6 matching bases. This CDR3 is 14 amino acids long. CDR1 and CDR2 from the germline V gene are MNHNY and SVGAGI (reference sequence). The ends were cut back, 6 bases at V and 10 bases at J, with 19 bases in the middle. The chain's CDR3 is CASSLLVGAGEQFF. CDR3 DNA sequence: TGTGCCAGCAGCTTACTCGTCGGGGCGGGGGAGCAGTTCTTC.

This clonotype was observed many times. The chain couples TRBV5-1 to TRBJ2-2; D gene uncertain. In germline, CDR1 is SGHRS, CDR2 YFSETQ. The CDR3 consists of 14 residues. V lost 6 bases, J lost 2 bases, and 11 bases lay in between. This CDR3 is CASKMGLNTGELFF. For the CDR3, the DNA is TGCGCCAGCAAAATGGGATTAAACACCGGGGAGCTGTTTTTT. Looking up the rest from reference TRBV5-1 and TRBJ2-2 gives the full variable domain: KAGVTQTPRYLIKTRGQQVTLSCSPISGHRSVSWYQQTPGQGLQFLFEYFSETQRNKGNFPGRFSGRQFSNSRSEMNVSTLELGDSALYLCASKMGLNTGELFFGEGSRLTVL.

This clonotype has ten or more counts. The germline gene is not matched at one end of the junction; a read error may be the cause. This chain joins TRBV29-1 and TRBJ1-5; TRBD1 might be the D (5 bases). This CDR3 has 12 residues. Germline V gene sequence: CDR1 SQVTM, CDR2 ANQGSEA. The CDR3 DNA follows: TGCAGCGCTGGGGGGGTCAATCAGCCCCAGAATTTT. This translates into CSAGGVNQPQNF.

There are many counts of this clonotype. The rearrangement links TRBV29-1 to TRBJ2-7; tentative D call: TRBD1 (5 bases). Trimming took off 6 bases at V and 1 base at J, with 13 bases between the two ends. Germline V CDR1 and CDR2: SQVTM, ANQGSEA. The CDR3 spans 13 residues. This chain's CDR3 is CSVGGHDSYEQYF. The CDR3 DNA sequence: TGCAGCGTGGGCGGACACGATTCCTACGAGCAGTACTTC.

This clonotype was recorded at least ten times. The chain employs TRBV29-1 and TRBJ1-1; possible D gene TRBD1, 6 bases. V was cut by 0 bases and J by 7 bases, with 18 bases left in between. The CDR3 has 15 residues. In germline, CDR1 is SQVTM, CDR2 ANQGSEA. The CDR3 spells CSVEDISTGAVEAFF. CDR3 coding DNA: TGCAGCGTTGAAGATATATCGACAGGTGCAGTTGAAGCTTTCTTT.

This clonotype was detected ten times or more. This rearrangement joins TRBV3-1 to TRBJ1-1; weak D call: TRBD1 (6 bases). Trimming cost V 4 bases and J 4 bases, with 13 bases left between them. Germline V gene data show CDR1 as LGHDT and CDR2 as YNNKEL (reference sequence). This CDR3 has 14 residues. The CDR3 sequence is CASSLGGQSTEAFF. The CDR3 coding sequence is TGTGCCAGCAGCCTGGGGGGGCAGAGCACTGAAGCTTTCTTT.

This clonotype has a count of ten or more. This sequence joins TRBV5-1 and TRBJ2-3; 9 nucleotides align to TRBD1. This CDR3 has 14 residues. V trimming: 6 bases; J trimming: 7 bases; junction bases outside the gene matches: 9. The germline V gene encodes CDR1 SGHRS and CDR2 YFSETQ. The CDR3 reads CASMGTGNTHTQYF. The CDR3 bases are TGCGCCAGCATGGGGACAGGGAACACCCATACGCAGTATTTT.

The CDR3 nucleotides read TGTGCCAGCAGTGACTCGACCGCGACAGGCAACTATGGCTACACCTTC. Residues: CASSDSTATGNYGYTF. This chain links TRBV6-4 with TRBJ1-2, with D possibly being TRBD1 (6 bases). Germline V lookup: CDR1 MRHNA, CDR2 SNTAGT. The CDR3 extends over 16 amino acids. Trimming stripped 0 bases from V and 2 bases from J, with 13 bases between.

This clonotype showed up many times. The rearrangement joins TRBV4-1 to TRBJ2-1; 11 nucleotides align to TRBD1. V was pared by 1 base and J by 0 bases, with 2 bases of the junction left unmatched. The germline V gene encodes CDR1 MGHRA and CDR2 YSYEKL. The CDR3 is 17 amino acids. The CDR3 DNA is TGCGCCAGCAGCCAAGTCGGACAGGGGGCCTCCTACAATGAGCAGTTCTTC. Translated, it gives CASSQVGQGASYNEQFF.

This clonotype was seen many times. The chain employs TRBV2 and TRBJ1-1; 9 positions match TRBD1. Germline loops: CDR1 SNHLY, CDR2 FYNNEI. CDR3 size: 13 residues. V shed 6 bases and J 4 bases; nucleotides not matched to a gene: 3. The CDR3 DNA follows: TGTGCCAGCAGGGGGACAGGGTCCACTGAAGCTTTCTTT. Its translation: CASRGTGSTEAFF.

This clonotype was seen many times. The V and J genes are TRBV20-1 and TRBJ1-1, with 8 bases identical to TRBD1. With V trimmed by 3 bases and J by 4 bases, 7 bases remained unmatched. Germline CDR1 reads DFQATT; CDR2 reads SNEGSKA (reference sequence). This CDR3 has 14 residues. The CDR3 nucleotides are TGCAGTGCTAGTCAGACAGGGGCGGGCACTGAAGCTTTCTTT. The encoded protein is CSASQTGAGTEAFF.

This clonotype has at least ten counts. The chain uses TRBV28 and TRBJ2-7, with a tentative D call TRBD2 (6 bases). CDR3 size: 16 residues. Germline CDR1 MDHEN, CDR2 SYDVKM. Trimming removed 5 bases from V and 4 bases from J, with 21 bases in between. The CDR3 DNA reads TGTGCCAGCAGTCTATCCGGGGGTCTACTTGGGTACGAGCAGTACTTC. Translation gives CASSLSGGLLGYEQYF.

This clonotype was counted at least ten times. This chain connects TRBV6-1 to TRBJ2-2; D is undetermined. Looked up from germline, CDR1 is MNHNS and CDR2 is SASEGT. CDR3 length: 13 residues. Trimming stripped 3 bases from V and 7 bases from J, with 9 bases between. The CDR3 nucleotides are TGTGCCAGCAGTGAGACCGGGTTCGGGGAGCTGTTTTTT. Translated, it gives CASSETGFGELFF.

At least ten counts were recorded for this clonotype. The CDR3 loop is CASSQDRAGEETQYF. The CDR3 DNA reads TGCGCCAGCAGCCAAGATCGGGCAGGAGAAGAGACCCAGTACTTC. V usage is TRBV4-3 and J usage is TRBJ2-5; D not certain. The CDR3 runs 15 residues. CDR1 LGHNA and CDR2 YSLEER come from the germline V gene. V lost 0 bases to trimming and J lost 3 bases, with 11 bases between them.

This clonotype occurred many times. The rearrangement uses TRBV3-1 and TRBJ2-5; no clear D gene. Trimming left V 4 bases short and J 0 bases short, with 12 bases between. The CDR3 is made up of 15 amino acids. Germline CDR1 reads LGHDT; CDR2 reads YNNKEL (reference sequence). CDR3 in DNA: TGTGCCAGCAGCCGCCAGCCGGGTGACCAAGAGACCCAGTACTTC. It codes for CASSRQPGDQETQYF.

This clonotype has at least ten counts. The chain has TRBV20-1 and TRBJ1-4, with TRBD1 as a possible D gene (5 bases). V dropped 6 bases and J dropped 6 bases, with 11 bases sitting between them. This CDR3 contains 12 residues. Germline loops: CDR1 DFQATT, CDR2 SNEGSKA (reference sequence). The chain's CDR3 is CSALGRDEKLFF. The CDR3 coding sequence is TGCAGTGCGCTGGGACGTGATGAAAAACTGTTTTTT.

This chain links TRBV5-1 with TRBJ2-3; 7 positions agree with TRBD2. CDR3 length: 16 amino acids. Germline-derived CDR1 and CDR2 are SGHRS and YFSETQ. J lost 4 bases, V lost 4 bases, and 12 bases had no gene match. The CDR3 DNA is TGCGCCAGCAGCGGAAACTGGACTAGACGGGCAGATACGCAGTATTTT. Protein sequence: CASSGNWTRRADTQYF. The entire variable domain, with the rest obtained from reference TRBV5-1 and TRBJ2-3, is as follows: KAGVTQTPRYLIKTRGQQVTLSCSPISGHRSVSWYQQTPGQGLQFLFEYFSETQRNKGNFPGRFSGRQFSNSRSEMNVSTLELGDSALYLCASSGNWTRRADTQYFGPGTRLTVL.

This clonotype showed up many times. V and J are TRBV18 and TRBJ1-3; D is undetermined. In germline, CDR1 is KGHSH, CDR2 LQKENI. The CDR3 length is 19 residues. The V end was cut by 1 base, the J end by 2 bases, with 21 bases between. CDR3 loop: CASSPLKLSRGAAGNTIYF. The CDR3 DNA follows: TGTGCCAGCTCACCACTTAAGTTGAGTAGAGGCGCCGCTGGAAACACCATATATTTT.

In its sample, this clonotype was seen many times. The chain combines TRBV29-1 with TRBJ2-5; D might be TRBD2 (6 bases). The CDR3 is 19 amino acids. V dropped 3 bases and J dropped 1 base, with 27 bases sitting between them. Germline loops: CDR1 SQVTM, CDR2 ANQGSEA. The DNA for the CDR3 is TGCAGCGTTGATGCTTGGGGTTCCCTTGGGGAGGAGGGCCAAGAGACCCAGTACTTC. Encoded protein: CSVDAWGSLGEEGQETQYF.

The sample holds many counts of this clonotype. The genes are TRBV20-1 and TRBJ2-7; 10 bases are shared with TRBD2. Germline trimming cut 7 bases from V and 1 base from J; bases unmatched to any gene: 4. CDR3 length equals 13 residues. Germline CDR1 and CDR2: DFQATT and SNEGSKA (reference sequence). CDR3 sequence reads: CSVRTSGSYEQYF. The CDR3 DNA reads TGCAGTGTAAGGACTAGCGGATCCTACGAGCAGTACTTC.

This clonotype was seen many times. The chain recombines TRBV7-3 with TRBJ2-1; D not resolved. This CDR3 has 13 amino acids. With 5 bases removed from V and 10 bases from J, the gap between germline ends came to 15 bases. Germline-derived CDR1 and CDR2 are SGHTA and FQGTGA. CDR3 sequence: CASSTRAPQEQFF. In DNA, the CDR3 is TGTGCCAGCAGCACCCGGGCCCCCCAAGAGCAGTTCTTC.

This clonotype was observed at least ten times. As DNA, the CDR3 is TGTGCCAGCAGTGCTCTCGGAGCGGGAGTAAACAATGAGCAGTTCTTC. The encoded protein is CASSALGAGVNNEQFF. V usage is TRBV6-2 or TRBV6-3 and J usage is TRBJ2-1, with 8 bases aligning to TRBD2. Germline V gives CDR1 MNHEY, CDR2 SVGEGT. The CDR3 loop spans 16 amino acids. The junction had 11 bases not matched to a gene; V was cut back by 5 bases and J by 5 bases.

This clonotype showed up many times. The DNA for the CDR3 is TGTGCCAGCAGTCCCCCATCTGGAAACACCATATATTTT. Translation gives CASSPPSGNTIYF. The chain links TRBV27 to TRBJ1-3; D unresolved. This CDR3 spans 13 amino acids. Per the germline V gene, CDR1 is MNHEY and CDR2 is SMNVEV (reference sequence). The ends were cut back, 5 bases at V and 1 base at J, with 6 bases in the middle.

This clonotype was counted many times. The V call is TRBV5-1, the J call TRBJ2-2; TRBD1 aligns across 7 bases. CDR1 and CDR2 (germline): SGHRS, YFSETQ. The CDR3 totals 14 residues. V trimming: 0 bases; J trimming: 7 bases; junction bases outside the gene matches: 3. The CDR3 sequence: CASSLGQGIGELFF. The CDR3 DNA is TGCGCCAGCAGCTTGGGACAGGGTATCGGGGAGCTGTTTTTT.

Turning to this clonotype: One end of the junction fails to match germline, which may point to a read error. The J gene is TRBJ1-5, the V gene TRBV20-1, with 7 nucleotides matching TRBD1. The germline V gene encodes CDR1 DFQATT and CDR2 SNEGSKA (reference sequence). There are 14 residues in the CDR3. The CDR3 sequence: CSGRDRHSNQPQNF. CDR3 nucleotide sequence: TGCAGTGGTAGGGACAGACATAGCAATCAGCCCCAGAATTTT.

The chain couples TRBV12-3 or TRBV12-4 to TRBJ2-1, with a possible D match to TRBD2 (6 bases). Trimming pared 8 bases from V and 2 bases from J, leaving 13 bases between. The CDR3 length is 14 residues. The CDR3, as DNA: TGTGCCAGCCGGGCGGGGCGGACCTACAATGAGCAGTTCTTC. Translated: CASRAGRTYNEQFF.

The sample holds a few counts of this clonotype. The chain employs TRBV7-3 and TRBJ2-1; 7 bases agree with TRBD2. The CDR3 loop spans 15 amino acids. Germline CDR1 is SGHTA and CDR2 is FQGTGA. Losses at the gene ends were 1 base for V and 4 bases for J; bases not matched to a gene: 4. Here the CDR3 DNA reads TGTGCCAGCAGCTTAAGTGGGCGGGGGTACAATGAGCAGTTCTTC. Protein sequence: CASSLSGRGYNEQFF. Complete variable domain (other parts from reference TRBV7-3 and TRBJ2-1): GAGVSQTPSNKVTEKGKYVELRCDPISGHTALYWYRQSLGQGPEFLIYFQGTGAADDSGLPNDRFFAVRPEGSVSTLKIQRTERGDSAVYLCASSLSGRGYNEQFFGPGTRLTVL.